These T cell receptor beta chains were read from a single sample in a study of beta chain features in type 1 diabetes. Libraries were prepared by immunoSEQ multiplex PCR; TCRdb keeps only in-frame clonotypes and omits some of them. Of about 150,000 clones in the sample, 10% were seen once. What was sequenced was naive CD4+ T cells from blood. These receptors were taken from a man younger than 30 in good health. Both conserved end residues are part of each CDR3. The D gene is left open where the match is weak. A row's size may be missing; if present it is once, few, many or a size class.

CASSDVLAGGRDTQYF TGTGCCAGCAGTGATGTCCTGGCGGGGGGTAGAGATACGCAGTATTTT TRBD2 - TRBJ2-3 TRBV2
CASSMGPGTGEETQYF TGTGCCAGTAGTATGGGACCCGGGACAGGAGAAGAGACCCAGTACTTC TRBD1 few TRBJ2-5 TRBV19
CSAGLAGGPPETQYF TGCAGCGCGGGACTAGCGGGGGGTCCCCCAGAGACCCAGTACTTC TRBD2 many TRBJ2-5 TRBV29-1
CASSSSGSTDTQYF TGTGCCAGCAGCTCCTCAGGAAGCACAGATACGCAGTATTTT - few TRBJ2-3 TRBV7-2
CASSLAGGQRYEQYF TGTGCCAGCAGTTTAGCGGGGGGGCAGAGGTACGAGCAGTACTTC TRBD2 - TRBJ2-7 TRBV28
CASSFLAGEPDTQYF TGCGCCAGCAGCTTCCTAGCGGGGGAGCCAGATACGCAGTATTTT TRBD2 few TRBJ2-3 TRBV5-1
CASSSGLAGIYEQYF TGTGCCAGCAGCTCCGGACTAGCGGGGATTTACGAGCAGTACTTC TRBD2 few TRBJ2-7 TRBV2
CATSRDPVNTEAFF TGTGCCACCAGCAGAGATCCCGTAAACACTGAAGCTTTCTTT - - TRBJ1-1 TRBV15
CASANERANTDTQYF TGCGCCAGCGCGAACGAGCGGGCCAACACAGATACGCAGTATTTT - - TRBJ2-3 TRBV5-1
CASSLVGGIVEKLFF TGTGCCAGCAGCTTAGTGGGGGGAATCGTCGAAAAACTGTTTTTT - - TRBJ1-4 TRBV7-2
CASSQDLAGGRNNEQFF TGTGCCAGCAGCCAAGATCTAGCGGGGGGCCGGAACAATGAGCAGTTCTTC TRBD2 few TRBJ2-1 TRBV4-2
CASSLTGGNQPQHF TGTGCCAGCAGCTTGACAGGGGGCAATCAGCCCCAGCATTTT TRBD1 - TRBJ1-5 TRBV7-2
CASSLVAGRETQYF TGTGCCAGCAGCTTGGTTGCGGGGAGGGAGACCCAGTACTTC - few TRBJ2-5 TRBV5-4
CASSLIPSGGAGRNEQFF TGTGCCAGCAGCTTAATCCCTAGCGGGGGGGCTGGTAGGAATGAGCAGTTCTTC TRBD2 few TRBJ2-1 TRBV7-9
CASSSGGQETQYF TGTGCCAGTTCTAGCGGGGGACAAGAGACCCAGTACTTC TRBD2 - TRBJ2-5 TRBV2
CASSLDPGISYEQYF TGCGCCAGCAGCTTGGATCCAGGCATCTCCTACGAGCAGTACTTC - few TRBJ2-7 TRBV5-1
CASSPGWNEQFF TGTGCCAGTAGTCCCGGTTGGAATGAGCAGTTCTTC - few TRBJ2-1 TRBV19
CASSQGRTGANSPLHF TGCGCCAGCAGCCAAGGCCGGACAGGGGCTAATTCACCCCTCCACTTT TRBD1 few TRBJ1-6 TRBV4-1
CAISGTDGNTIYF TGTGCCATCAGTGGGACAGATGGAAACACCATATATTTT - many TRBJ1-3 TRBV10-3
CASSPGQGAVEQFF TGTGCCAGCTCACCGGGACAGGGGGCTGTTGAGCAGTTCTTC TRBD1 many TRBJ2-1 TRBV18
CTSSQDPRTSSYEQYF TGCACCAGCAGCCAAGATCCCAGGACTAGCTCGTACGAGCAGTACTTC - once TRBJ2-7 TRBV1
CASSIGLLGSSYNSPLHF TGTGCCAGTAGTATTGGTCTTCTAGGGAGCTCCTATAATTCACCCCTCCACTTT - few TRBJ1-6 TRBV19
CASSLGTNQPQHF TGTGCCAGCAGCTTGGGGACAAATCAGCCCCAGCATTTT - few TRBJ1-5 TRBV5-6
CASSRVSGGPANEQFF TGCGCCAGCAGCCGAGTAAGCGGGGGCCCAGCCAATGAGCAGTTCTTC TRBD2 - TRBJ2-1 TRBV4-3
CASSYSGGRYNEQFF TGTGCCAGCAGTTATAGCGGGGGTCGATACAATGAGCAGTTCTTC TRBD2 few TRBJ2-1 TRBV2
CASSYRDRGLETQYF TGTGCCAGCAGCTACCGGGACAGGGGGTTGGAGACCCAGTACTTC TRBD1 few TRBJ2-5 TRBV9
CASSTSERSIEKLFF TGTGCCAGCAGCACCTCAGAAAGGAGTATCGAAAAACTGTTTTTT - - TRBJ1-4 TRBV9
CASYRTGGFSGYNEQFF TGTGCCAGTTATAGGACAGGGGGTTTCTCGGGATACAATGAGCAGTTCTTC TRBD1 few TRBJ2-1 TRBV19
CASSRMRFGGELFF TGTGCCAGCAGCCGGATGAGGTTTGGCGGGGAGCTGTTTTTT - few TRBJ2-2 TRBV14
CAWSGGDNQPQHF TGTGCCTGGAGTGGGGGGGACAATCAGCCCCAGCATTTT - few TRBJ1-5 TRBV30
CASSERPYNEQFF TGTGCCAGCAGTGAGCGGCCCTACAATGAGCAGTTCTTC - - TRBJ2-1 TRBV2
CAWVAGWGGYTF TGTGCCTGGGTGGCGGGATGGGGCGGCTACACCTTC - few TRBJ1-2 TRBV30